This TCR beta chain was profiled in a study of shared clonotypes between healthy human individuals. Overall study results and limits: Represented diversity, genetic and exposure-history alike, was limited by few donors. Larger richness was generally estimated for naive than memory subsets.

Comment on this clone: Its matching antigen is unknown.

TCRdb's copy holds only in-frame clones and misses some; the assay was immunoSEQ multiplex PCR. The sample includes about 1 million clones, about 75% of them seen just once. Donors were Caucasian adults residing in Nashville, Tennessee, USA. This CDR3 has 15 residues. Trimming took 5 bases from V and 2 from J, leaving 13 bases between them. The germline CDR1 and CDR2 sequences are MNHEY and SVGAGI. This chain links TRBV6-5 with TRBJ2-1, with D perhaps TRBD1 (6 bases). The receptor comes from a man younger than 35 in good health. The sequenced material came from memory CD4+ T cells sorted from blood. The subset was: CD45RA-negative fraction. The CDR3 region is CASSLGQYAYNEQFF. The DNA for the CDR3 is TGTGCCAGCAGTCTCGGACAGTACGCCTACAATGAGCAGTTCTTC.